Given below is one TCR beta chain in context. The data derive from a study of CD8 T cells in Susac syndrome. The CDR3 runs to 14 residues. The germline gives CDR1 DFQATT, CDR2 SNEGSKA (reference sequence). J lost 9 bases, V lost 5 bases, and 9 bases had no gene match. Sequencing of TCR beta drew on CD8+ and CD4+ T cells from blood. The patients with Susac syndrome satisfied recently defined diagnostic criteria for either definite or probable disease. Both CD4+ and CD8+ T cells were negatively isolated, and TEMRA cells underwent FACS enrichment. Reverse transcription of about 0.5 to 1 ug RNA used random hexamers. TCRdb passed the immunoSEQ multiplex PCR reads through MiXCR, listing each CDR3 protein once. The profile shows under 250,000 distinct CDR3 sequences, approximately 94% of them singletons.

The source is a human donor with Susac syndrome. This chain links TRBV20-1 with TRBJ2-1; the match to TRBD2 covers 11 bases. The sequenced material came from CD4+ T cells from PBMCs. This CDR3 is CSAPDSGGATEQFF. CDR3 in DNA: TGCAGTGCTCCTGATAGCGGGGGGGCCACTGAGCAGTTCTTC.